This T cell receptor (beta chain) emerged from a study of tumor-infiltrating lymphocytes in primary liver carcinoma. In the study overall: Stage T1-T3 N0M0 tumors spanned roughly 4.2 to 11 cm. Study results and caveats: Tumors significantly exceeded blood in top-250-clone fraction (p = 0.039).

The CDR3 runs to 15 residues. Germline CDR1 reads SEHNR; CDR2 reads FQNEAQ (reference sequence). Deletions cut 1 base from V and 8 bases from J, with 15 bases between. Of note for this clonotype: The antigen is undetermined. This may come from a read error, since a much larger clone is one base off.

From around 530 ng of total RNA, TCR beta-specific cDNA was reverse-transcribed using a constant-region primer. TCR beta libraries came from three nested multiplex PCR rounds using slightly modified ARM-PCR. Primers for the first two PCR rounds were TRBV1-TRBV30 forward primers and a C-beta reverse primer (about 9 cycles per round). One entry per CDR3 protein results from TCRdb running MiXCR on the multiplex PCR reads. The data show roughly 100,000 distinct CDR3 sequences, approximately 70% seen once. Co-extraction of RNA and DNA was performed on about 20-32 mg of unsorted bulk tissue. Treatment of the patients' primary liver carcinoma consisted of surgical resection.

This sequence originates from a woman aged 55-70 years with primary liver carcinoma and hepatitis B virus infection. The V gene is TRBV7-9, the J gene TRBJ2-1; D may be TRBD2 (5 bases). Sequencing input: liver tumor tissue from sampling region 2. Noted subset: tumor region T2, inferior pole. In nucleotides, the CDR3 is TGTGCCAGCAGCTTAGGGAGCGGCGCAATAGATGAGCAGTTCTTC. Its protein is CASSLGSGAIDEQFF.